This T cell receptor beta chain was obtained from a study of radiation and T cells in renal cell carcinoma. Trimming stripped 1 base from V and 1 base from J, with 7 bases between. Germline V gene data show CDR1 as KGHSH and CDR2 as LQKENI. The CDR3 totals 14 residues. As for time point: baseline pretreatment blood. Treatment reported: 15 Gy SBRT to primary tumor, nephrectomy 4 weeks later. Here immunoSEQ multiplex PCR was the method, and the copy in TCRdb shows in-frame clones only, minus some. The table lists about 130,000 clones, approximately 91% of them singletons, with 9.5% to 15% in the top ten.

This material consisted of blood, taken from a patient whose treatment included radiotherapy and nephrectomy. This clonotype originated in a woman in her fifties or sixties with renal cell carcinoma. This rearrangement joins TRBV18 to TRBJ1-1, with D unclear. The DNA of the CDR3 is TGTGCCAGCTCACCACTTCAAGAGAACACTGAAGCTTTCTTT. It specifies CASSPLQENTEAFF.